Sequencing of this T cell receptor (beta chain) was carried out in a study of shared clonotypes between healthy human individuals. V was clipped by 2 bases and J by 8 bases, with 9 bases between them. The germline CDR1 and CDR2 sequences are MDHEN and SYDVKM. This CDR3 comprises 12 residues. Profiled with immunoSEQ multiplex PCR; TCRdb holds only in-frame clones, not every one. The table has about 2,500,000 clones, just over 90% seen once. The sample consisted of naive CD4+ T cells sorted from blood. Subset noted: CD45RA+ positively selected. The J gene is TRBJ1-2, the V gene TRBV28; D perhaps matches TRBD1 (6 bases). The sequence derives from a man aged 18 to 35 in good health. The CDR3 region is CASSLRGSGYTF. The CDR3 DNA sequence: TGTGCCAGCAGTTTAAGGGGGTCCGGCTACACCTTC.